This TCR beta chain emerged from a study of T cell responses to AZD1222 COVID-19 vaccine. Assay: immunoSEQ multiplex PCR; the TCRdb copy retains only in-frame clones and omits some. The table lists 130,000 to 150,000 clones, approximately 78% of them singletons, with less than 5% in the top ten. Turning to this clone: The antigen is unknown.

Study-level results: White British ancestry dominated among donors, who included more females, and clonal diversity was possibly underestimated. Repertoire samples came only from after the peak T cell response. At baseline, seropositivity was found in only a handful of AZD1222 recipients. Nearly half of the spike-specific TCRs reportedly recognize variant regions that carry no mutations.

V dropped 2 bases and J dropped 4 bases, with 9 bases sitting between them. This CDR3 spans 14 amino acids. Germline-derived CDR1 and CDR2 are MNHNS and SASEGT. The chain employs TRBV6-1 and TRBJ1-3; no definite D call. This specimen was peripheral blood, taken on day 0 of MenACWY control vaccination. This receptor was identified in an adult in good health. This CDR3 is CASSEFTSGNTIYF. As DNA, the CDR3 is TGTGCCAGCAGTGAATTTACTTCCGGAAACACCATATATTTT.